The 31 T cell receptor beta chains below all came from one sample that was sequenced in a study of cytomegalovirus exposure and HLA in healthy donors. PCR was performed using 60 Vbeta and 13 Jbeta primers. Some clones are missing from TCRdb's copy, which holds only in-frame ones; the method was immunoSEQ multiplex PCR. Among under 200,000 clones listed, over 75% were seen once. Sequenced: PBMCs. The receptor source for this set is a woman under 40 in good health and CMV-seronegative.

This rearrangement joins TRBV5-6 to TRBJ2-2, with 14 bases that match TRBD2. The CDR3 runs to 16 residues. The germline CDR1 and CDR2 sequences are SGHDT and YYEEEE. Germline trimming cut 3 bases from V and 6 bases from J; bases unmatched to any gene: 4. CDR3 sequence reads: CASSWRTSGGSGELFF. In nucleotides, the CDR3 is TGTGCCAGCAGCTGGCGGACTAGCGGGGGGTCCGGGGAGCTGTTTTTT.

This clone was picked up a small number of times. The CDR3 DNA is TGTGCCAGTGTGGGGGGACAGGAAGGAGCAGGCTACACCTTC. This codes for CASVGGQEGAGYTF. The rearrangement links TRBV10-3 to TRBJ1-2, with 8 bases identical to TRBD1. V trimming: 10 bases; J trimming: 8 bases; junction bases outside the gene matches: 15. Germline CDR1 is ENHRY and CDR2 is SYGVKD. The CDR3 runs to 14 residues.

CDR3 nucleotides: TGTGCCAGCATGAACAGGGGAGGTGGCGAGCAGTTCTTC. Translated: CASMNRGGGEQFF. The rearrangement joins TRBV2 to TRBJ2-1, with a weak D call TRBD1 (7 bases). The CDR3 has 13 amino acids. CDR1 and CDR2 (germline): SNHLY, FYNNEI. V lost 7 bases and J lost 10, with 17 bases in between. The full variable domain, completed using reference TRBV2 and TRBJ2-1, is EPEVTQTPSHQVTQMGQEVILRCVPISNHLYFYWYRQILGQKVEFLVSFYNNEISEKSEIFDDQFSVERPDGSNFTLKIRSTKLEDSAMYFCASMNRGGGEQFFGPGTRLTVL.

The chain carries TRBV7-9 and TRBJ1-1; 7 bases align to TRBD1. In germline, CDR1 is SEHNR, CDR2 FQNEAQ (reference sequence). J was trimmed by 3 bases and V by 4 bases; bases with no gene match: 5. This CDR3 is built from 14 residues. This chain's CDR3 is CASSSFDRDTEAFF. The CDR3 DNA reads TGTGCCAGCAGCTCCTTCGACAGGGACACTGAAGCTTTCTTT.

The chain carries TRBV18 and TRBJ2-2, with D unresolved. This CDR3 has 16 amino acids. Germline V gene sequence: CDR1 KGHSH, CDR2 LQKENI. V lost 4 bases and J lost 0, with 12 bases in between. The chain's CDR3 is CASSLVLISNTGELFF. DNA of the CDR3: TGTGCCAGCTCACTGGTGCTAATCTCGAACACCGGGGAGCTGTTTTTT.

The V call is TRBV9, the J call TRBJ1-1, with D possibly being TRBD1 (5 bases). The CDR3 length is 13 residues. CDR1 and CDR2 (germline): SGDLS, YYNGEE. V gave up 3 bases and J gave up 5 bases, with 11 bases separating them. The CDR3 DNA follows: TGTGCCAGCAGCGCTCTGGGGGGGACTGAAGCTTTCTTT. Translated: CASSALGGTEAFF.

This clone was counted a few times. The chain is built from TRBV5-1 and TRBJ1-4; possibly TRBD1 for D (5 bases). The CDR3 covers 16 residues. Trimming pared 0 bases from V and 2 bases from J, leaving 11 bases between. From germline, CDR1 is SGHRS and CDR2 YFSETQ. CDR3 in amino acids: CASSLVAGGTNEKLFF. The CDR3 region has the DNA TGCGCCAGCAGCTTGGTGGCCGGGGGTACTAATGAAAAACTGTTTTTT.

This chain connects TRBV28 to TRBJ1-1; 7 bases map to TRBD1. Germline V gene sequence: CDR1 MDHEN, CDR2 SYDVKM. The V and J ends lost 3 bases and 3 bases, in that order; junction bases with no gene match: 10. The CDR3 loop spans 16 amino acids. Here the CDR3 reads CASSFPPTGLDTEAFF. DNA for the CDR3: TGTGCCAGCAGTTTCCCCCCGACAGGGTTGGACACTGAAGCTTTCTTT.

V is TRBV9 and J is TRBJ2-7; 7 positions match TRBD2. V was pared by 0 bases and J by 1 base, with 7 bases of the junction left unmatched. The CDR3 consists of 16 residues. Germline assignment: CDR1 SGDLS and CDR2 YYNGEE. CDR3 nucleotide sequence: TGTGCCAGCAGCGTAGGGGGGGGAACAAAATCCTACGAGCAGTACTTC. Translated, it gives CASSVGGGTKSYEQYF.

Only one count was recorded for this clone. This chain joins TRBV29-1 and TRBJ1-1; TRBD1 might be the D (5 bases). The ends were cut back, 4 bases at V and 0 bases at J, with 9 bases in the middle. The CDR3 has 13 residues. The germline CDR1 and CDR2 sequences are SQVTM and ANQGSEA. Written as DNA, the CDR3 is TGCAGCGTTGGACAGATATTGAACACTGAAGCTTTCTTT. It is translated as CSVGQILNTEAFF.

The chain is built from TRBV5-5 and TRBJ2-7; D is perhaps TRBD2 (6 bases). The germline V gene has CDR1 SGHKS and CDR2 YYEKEE (reference sequence). The CDR3 has 13 residues. The V and J ends lost 0 bases and 6 bases respectively, with 10 bases between them. CDR3 coding DNA: TGTGCCAGCAGCTTGGGGGGGACTGCCGAGCAGTACTTC. Translated: CASSLGGTAEQYF. Looking up the rest from reference TRBV5-5 and TRBJ2-7 gives the full variable domain: DAGVTQSPTHLIKTRGQQVTLRCSPISGHKSVSWYQQVLGQGPQFIFQYYEKEERGRGNFPDRFSARQFPNYSSELNVNALLLGDSALYLCASSLGGTAEQYFGPGTRLTVT.

This chain joins TRBV30 and TRBJ2-2, with TRBD2 matching over 7 bases. CDR1 GTSNPN and CDR2 SVGIG come from the germline V gene (reference sequence). V shed 3 bases, J shed 6 bases, and the junction held 4 bases outside the gene matches. The CDR3 is made up of 13 amino acids. The CDR3 DNA is TGTGCCTGGAGATGGGGAGGGCCCGGGGAGCTGTTTTTT. This gives the protein CAWRWGGPGELFF.

This rearrangement joins TRBV19 to TRBJ2-2; 8 bases agree with TRBD1. CDR1 is LNHDA and CDR2 is SQIVND in the germline V gene (reference sequence). This CDR3 region has 16 residues. J gave up 2 bases and V 5 bases, and 7 bases lay outside the gene matches. The CDR3 spells CASSLRTGPNTGELFF. DNA for the CDR3: TGTGCCAGTAGTCTTAGGACAGGGCCTAACACCGGGGAGCTGTTTTTT.

The CDR3 DNA reads as TGTGCCAGCAGCTTTGCCCAGGGGACCCAGTACTTC. Its translation: CASSFAQGTQYF. The chain uses TRBV7-6 and TRBJ2-5; a possible D gene is TRBD1 (5 bases). Germline V gene data show CDR1 as SGHVS and CDR2 as FNYEAQ. Trimming cost V 3 bases and J 7 bases, with 9 bases left between them. The length of the CDR3 is 12 residues.

The V and J genes are TRBV5-1 and TRBJ1-2, with a possible D match to TRBD1 (6 bases). Germline values: CDR1 SGHRS, CDR2 YFSETQ. Between the trimmed V and J ends, which lost 0 bases and 8 bases, there was a span of 14 bases. CDR3 length equals 14 residues. CDR3 nucleotide sequence: TGCGCCAGCAGCTTGGCAGCAGGGGACGCGGGCTACACCTTC. It translates to CASSLAAGDAGYTF.

The V call is TRBV30, the J call TRBJ1-2; D gene ambiguous. The V gene lost 2 bases and the J gene lost 4 bases, with 14 bases spanning the gap. Germline lookup yields CDR1 GTSNPN and CDR2 SVGIG (reference sequence). The CDR3 contains 14 residues. Here the CDR3 DNA reads TGTGCCTGGAGTCCCTTTGGGCAGACCTATGGCTACACCTTC. This sequence encodes CAWSPFGQTYGYTF.

For this clone: The same CDR3 is also encoded by other DNA sequences in this sample. V usage is TRBV5-4 and J usage is TRBJ1-5, with D maybe TRBD1 (6 bases). This CDR3 comprises 13 residues. CDR1 and CDR2 from the germline V gene are SGHNT and YYREEE (reference sequence). V was shortened by 0 bases and J by 6 bases, with 7 bases between the two germline ends. The CDR3 DNA follows: TGTGCCAGCAGCTTGGACAGGGCTCAGCCCCAGCATTTT. It yields the protein CASSLDRAQPQHF.

This clone turned up a few times. The chain has TRBV7-8 and TRBJ2-3, with unresolved D. This CDR3 spans 14 amino acids. V shed 5 bases and J shed 5 bases, with 14 bases lying between them. CDR1 is SGHVS and CDR2 is FQNEAQ in the germline V gene. The DNA for the CDR3 is TGTGCCAGCAGCCCAGAGGAGTTCCAAGATACGCAGTATTTT. Its protein is CASSPEEFQDTQYF. Full variable domain (rest looked up from reference TRBV7-8 and TRBJ2-3): GAGVSQSPRYKVAKRGQDVALRCDPISGHVSLFWYQQALGQGPEFLTYFQNEAQLDKSGLPSDRFFAERPEGSVSTLKIQRTQQEDSAVYLCASSPEEFQDTQYFGPGTRLTVL.

Regarding this clone: Relative to the germline gene, one junction end is altered; a read error may explain this. This CDR3 reads CSSSNRGTLSGANVLTF. The CDR3 DNA reads as TGTTCCAGCAGTAATCGAGGCACCCTCTCTGGGGCCAACGTCCTGACTTTC. The chain has TRBV7-9 and TRBJ2-6; D is uncertain. CDR1 is SEHNR, CDR2 FQNEAQ, per germline (reference sequence). The CDR3 spans 17 residues.

The rearrangement uses TRBV5-6 and TRBJ2-1; TRBD2 matches 7 bases. Germline V CDR1 and CDR2: SGHDT, YYEEEE. V lost 3 bases and J lost 5; bases outside the gene matches: 20. This CDR3 region has 19 residues. This CDR3 is CASSSLPGWGGVEHNEQFF. The CDR3 coding sequence is TGTGCCAGCAGCTCCCTACCTGGGTGGGGAGGGGTCGAACACAATGAGCAGTTCTTC.

The J gene is TRBJ2-3, the V gene TRBV5-1, with 7 bases that match TRBD2. Trimming took 4 bases from V and 6 from J; bases not matched to a gene: 2. This CDR3 spans 12 amino acids. Looked up from germline, CDR1 is SGHRS and CDR2 is YFSETQ. Here the CDR3 DNA reads TGCGCCAGCAGCCCACTAGCGGATACGCAGTATTTT. Translating gives CASSPLADTQYF.

This clone came up once. The rearrangement links TRBV6-5 to TRBJ2-3; 8 bases match TRBD2. The junction had 12 bases not matched to a gene; V was cut back by 7 bases and J by 6 bases. The V gene's germline CDR1 is MNHEY and CDR2 SVGAGI. The CDR3 extends over 15 amino acids. CDR3 loop: CASNKRTSIDDTQYF. CDR3 nucleotide sequence: TGTGCCAGCAATAAACGGACTAGCATTGACGATACGCAGTATTTT.

This clone was seen only a few times. The rearrangement joins TRBV6-1 to TRBJ2-2, with D perhaps TRBD2 (5 bases). CDR1 and CDR2 from the germline V gene are MNHNS and SASEGT. V lost 6 bases and J 3 bases, leaving 14 bases between the germline ends. The CDR3 totals 15 residues. The CDR3 sequence is CASSPASGYTGELFF. In DNA form, the CDR3 reads TGTGCCAGCAGCCCGGCGAGCGGCTACACCGGGGAGCTGTTTTTT.

The V call is TRBV7-3, the J call TRBJ2-1, with D possibly being TRBD2 (7 bases). This CDR3 comprises 14 residues. Germline V gene sequence: CDR1 SGHTA, CDR2 FQGTGA. V was shortened by 5 bases and J by 8 bases, with 16 bases between the two germline ends. The CDR3 spells CASSQKGGRDEQFF. The CDR3 DNA reads as TGTGCCAGCAGCCAGAAGGGGGGGCGGGATGAGCAGTTCTTC. The full variable domain, rest sourced from reference TRBV7-3 and TRBJ2-1, is GAGVSQTPSNKVTEKGKYVELRCDPISGHTALYWYRQSLGQGPEFLIYFQGTGAADDSGLPNDRFFAVRPEGSVSTLKIQRTERGDSAVYLCASSQKGGRDEQFFGPGTRLTVL.

The rearrangement links TRBV6-1 to TRBJ1-1, with 7 bases lining up with TRBD1. Germline values: CDR1 MNHNS, CDR2 SASEGT. V lost 8 bases and J lost 0; bases outside the gene matches: 9. The CDR3 loop spans 15 amino acids. CDR3 in DNA: TGTGCCAGCTTCGAGGGGGCGAAAATGAACACTGAAGCTTTCTTT. Its protein product is CASFEGAKMNTEAFF.

The chain combines TRBV6-5 with TRBJ1-2; 10 bases are shared with TRBD1. Trimming took 8 bases from V and 7 from J; bases not matched to a gene: 10. Germline CDR1 reads MNHEY; CDR2 reads SVGAGI. The CDR3 runs to 14 residues. CDR3 region: CASGRDRGSGGYTF. The CDR3 nucleotides read TGTGCCAGCGGACGGGACAGGGGTTCTGGTGGCTACACCTTC.

The table lists this clone with a count of one. The V gene is TRBV7-9, the J gene TRBJ1-4; 9 bases are shared with TRBD1. The CDR3 has 11 residues. Germline trimming cut 5 bases from V and 14 bases from J; bases unmatched to any gene: 3. From germline, CDR1 is SEHNR and CDR2 FQNEAQ (reference sequence). CDR3 residues: CASSGQGKLFF. CDR3 nucleotide sequence: TGTGCCAGCAGCGGACAGGGGAAGCTGTTTTTT.

The chain uses TRBV6-5 and TRBJ1-5; D ambiguous. Germline CDR1 reads MNHEY; CDR2 reads SVGAGI. V dropped 0 bases and J dropped 1 base, with 10 bases sitting between them. The CDR3 sequence is 16 residues long. In DNA, the CDR3 is TGTGCCAGCAGTTACTCGAGATCTGAGAGCAATCAGCCCCAGCATTTT. It is translated as CASSYSRSESNQPQHF.

This chain uses TRBV5-4 with TRBJ1-2, with TRBD1 matching 9 bases. Germline trimming cut 2 bases from V and 2 bases from J; bases unmatched to any gene: 1. From germline, CDR1 is SGHNT and CDR2 YYREEE (reference sequence). The CDR3 extends over 14 amino acids. The CDR3 DNA sequence: TGTGCCAGCAGCTTTGGACAGGGGAACTATGGCTACACCTTC. Amino acid sequence: CASSFGQGNYGYTF.

The chain combines TRBV5-1 with TRBJ1-2; 7 nucleotides align to TRBD1. The CDR3 totals 12 residues. In germline, CDR1 is SGHRS, CDR2 YFSETQ. J lost 10 bases, V lost 2 bases, and 5 bases had no gene match. CDR3 sequence (DNA): TGCGCCAGCAGCTTCGGGGACAGTCCCTACACCTTC. Its translation is CASSFGDSPYTF. Full variable domain (rest looked up from reference TRBV5-1 and TRBJ1-2): KAGVTQTPRYLIKTRGQQVTLSCSPISGHRSVSWYQQTPGQGLQFLFEYFSETQRNKGNFPGRFSGRQFSNSRSEMNVSTLELGDSALYLCASSFGDSPYTFGSGTRLTVV.

A single count supports this clone. This chain uses TRBV9 with TRBJ2-3; maybe TRBD2 (6 bases). The CDR3 length is 15 residues. The V gene lost 0 bases and the J gene lost 0 bases, with 8 bases spanning the gap. Germline V lookup: CDR1 SGDLS, CDR2 YYNGEE. The CDR3 here is CASSVGAGSTDTQYF. CDR3 coding DNA: TGTGCCAGCAGCGTAGGTGCGGGGAGCACAGATACGCAGTATTTT. The full variable domain, its missing parts supplied by reference TRBV9 and TRBJ2-3, is DSGVTQTPKHLITATGQRVTLRCSPRSGDLSVYWYQQSLDQGLQFLIQYYNGEERAKGNILERFSAQQFPDLHSELNLSSLELGDSALYFCASSVGAGSTDTQYFGPGTRLTVL.